Below are 5 T cell receptor beta chains sequenced from a single sample in a study of beta chain features in type 1 diabetes. The entirety of the isolated RNA underwent reverse transcription, so expressed TCRB transcripts were sequenced. Clones were read by immunoSEQ multiplex PCR, and TCRdb kept only the in-frame ones, dropping some. The repertoire has approximately 150,000 clones, 9% to 10% of them found once; the top ten carry almost 0.65%. What was sequenced was central memory CD4+ T cells from blood. These TCRs come from a middle-aged woman in good health.

In its sample, this clone was seen a few times. The chain carries TRBV4-3 and TRBJ2-1; no definite D call. V lost 1 base, J lost 1 base, and 17 bases lay in between. The CDR3 totals 18 residues. CDR1 is LGHNA, CDR2 YSLEER, per germline. Here the CDR3 DNA reads TGCGCCAGCAGCCAAGGGAACTTAGCTTCAACGTCCTACAATGAGCAGTTCTTC. This translates into CASSQGNLASTSYNEQFF.

This clone was seen a handful of times. The chain uses TRBV6-5 and TRBJ2-5; D unclear. Trimming pared 8 bases from V and 4 bases from J, leaving 8 bases between. CDR1 is MNHEY, CDR2 SVGAGI, per germline. The length of the CDR3 is 11 residues. The CDR3 region has the DNA TGTGCCAGCGGTACCGGAGAGACCCAGTACTTC. Protein sequence: CASGTGETQYF.

This clone has just a few counts. At one end, the junction sequence differs from germline, possibly due to a read error. This chain links TRBV7-7 with TRBJ1-4; D uncertain. The CDR3 totals 13 residues. Germline values: CDR1 SSHAT, CDR2 FNYEAQ (reference sequence). The CDR3 DNA reads TGTGCTAGCAGTCGGGTAACTAATGAAAAACTGTTTTTT. Amino acids: CASSRVTNEKLFF. Filled out from reference TRBV7-7 and TRBJ1-4, the complete variable domain reads GAGVSQSPRYKVTKRGQDVTLRCDPISSHATLYWYQQALGQGPEFLTYFNYEAQPDKSGLPSDRFSAERPEGSISTLTIQRTEQRDSAMYRCASSRVTNEKLFFGSGTQLSVL.

The chain employs TRBV5-1 and TRBJ1-1, with 7 bases matching TRBD1. CDR1 SGHRS and CDR2 YFSETQ come from the germline V gene. The CDR3 sequence is 15 residues long. V gave up 0 bases and J gave up 3 bases; unmatched junction bases: 5. In DNA form, the CDR3 reads TGCGCCAGCAGCTTGGCCGAACAGGGGTACACTGAAGCTTTCTTT. Translated, it gives CASSLAEQGYTEAFF.

This clone was seen a few times. The CDR3 DNA reads TGTGCCAGCAGTGAAGCCGGGACAGGGGGCGGAGATACGCAGTATTTT. Translated: CASSEAGTGGGDTQYF. The chain links TRBV2 to TRBJ2-3; 12 bases map to TRBD1. CDR3 size: 16 residues. Unmatched junction bases numbered 3, after V lost 0 bases and J lost 5 bases. Germline V gives CDR1 SNHLY, CDR2 FYNNEI.